This is a list of T cell receptor beta chains from one sample in a study of T cells after yellow fever vaccination. Using its own MiXCR run on the 5' RACE reads, TCRdb lists one record per CDR3 protein. Of tens of thousands of distinct CDR3 sequences listed, around 7% are singletons. Sequenced material: CD8+ T cells sorted from PBMCs, taken 10 to 11 days after the first yellow fever vaccination. The receptors were sampled from a man younger than 30 who received the YFV17D yellow fever vaccine. Each CDR3 is given with its conserved first and last residue. A D gene is named only where the DNA matches it firmly. For some rows the clone size is stated as once, few or many, or as a class when expanded; others skip it.

clone size: few; J gene: TRBJ2-1; V gene: TRBV6-2/TRBV6-3; D gene: TRBD2; CDR3 length: 14; CDR3 DNA: TGTGCCAGCAGTTACTCTAGCGGGGGGAATGAGCAGTTCTTC; CDR3 protein: CASSYSSGGNEQFF
clone size: many; J gene: TRBJ1-2; V gene: TRBV19; D gene: .; CDR3 length: 16; CDR3 DNA: TGTGCCAGTAGTATCGGGGTCTCTTGGGGTGACGGTGGCTACACCTTC; CDR3 protein: CASSIGVSWGDGGYTF
clone size: many; J gene: TRBJ2-6; V gene: TRBV27; D gene: .; CDR3 length: 20; CDR3 DNA: TGTGCCAGCAGTTTATCTGGTCGACGAAGTACAGACTCTGGGGCCAACGTCCTGACTTTC; CDR3 protein: CASSLSGRRSTDSGANVLTF
clone size: many; J gene: TRBJ2-3; V gene: TRBV20-1; D gene: .; CDR3 length: 16; CDR3 DNA: TGCAGTGCTAGACCCCCCCTCACCCAAGGAACAGATACGCAGTATTTT; CDR3 protein: CSARPPLTQGTDTQYF
clone size: many; J gene: TRBJ1-1; V gene: TRBV4-1; D gene: .; CDR3 length: 15; CDR3 DNA: TGCGCCAGCAGCCAAGTATCAGGGGTGCTTCGAGAAGCTTTCTTT; CDR3 protein: CASSQVSGVLREAFF
clone size: many; J gene: TRBJ1-5; V gene: TRBV28; D gene: .; CDR3 length: 14; CDR3 DNA: TGTGCCAGCAGTAAGGGAACGGGCAATCAGCCCCAGCATTTT; CDR3 protein: CASSKGTGNQPQHF
clone size: few; J gene: TRBJ2-1; V gene: TRBV7-2; D gene: .; CDR3 length: 14; CDR3 DNA: TGTGCCAGCAGCTTAGTTGCGGTATACAATGAGCAGTTCTTC; CDR3 protein: CASSLVAVYNEQFF
clone size: .; J gene: TRBJ2-2; V gene: TRBV12-3/TRBV12-4; D gene: TRBD2; CDR3 length: 18; CDR3 DNA: TGTGCCAGCAGCCCGACTCTTTTAGCGGGGAGGAACACCGGGGAGCTGTTTTTT; CDR3 protein: CASSPTLLAGRNTGELFF
clone size: .; J gene: TRBJ2-3; V gene: TRBV7-2; D gene: .; CDR3 length: 16; CDR3 DNA: TGTGCCTGCAGCTTAGCGGAGGCCCGGACCACAGATACGCAGTATTTT; CDR3 protein: CACSLAEARTTDTQYF
clone size: many; J gene: TRBJ2-1; V gene: TRBV24-1; D gene: TRBD1; CDR3 length: 16; CDR3 DNA: TGTGCCACCAGTGATGCTGCCGGGACAGGGAGGAATGAGCAGTTCTTC; CDR3 protein: CATSDAAGTGRNEQFF
clone size: .; J gene: TRBJ2-3; V gene: TRBV12-3/TRBV12-4; D gene: .; CDR3 length: 11; CDR3 DNA: TGTGCCAGGACTCCGGGACGTACGCAGTATTTT; CDR3 protein: CARTPGRTQYF
clone size: many; J gene: TRBJ2-1; V gene: TRBV5-1; D gene: TRBD1; CDR3 length: 13; CDR3 DNA: TGCGCCAGCAGCCTAGGGACAGGGGATGAGCAGTTCTTC; CDR3 protein: CASSLGTGDEQFF
clone size: .; J gene: TRBJ2-3; V gene: TRBV7-2; D gene: .; CDR3 length: 13; CDR3 DNA: TGTGCCAGCAGCTCACCGAACACAGATACGCAGTATTTT; CDR3 protein: CASSSPNTDTQYF
clone size: few; J gene: TRBJ1-6; V gene: TRBV21-1; D gene: .; CDR3 length: 15; CDR3 DNA: TGTGCCAGCAGCACCACACGGTCGGGGGGGTCACCCCTCCACTTT; CDR3 protein: CASSTTRSGGSPLHF
clone size: many; J gene: TRBJ1-5; V gene: TRBV7-2; D gene: .; CDR3 length: 16; CDR3 DNA: TGTGCCAGCAGCTTAGAGGAACTTAATTCATATCAGCCCCAGCATTTT; CDR3 protein: CASSLEELNSYQPQHF
clone size: few; J gene: TRBJ1-1; V gene: TRBV6-2/TRBV6-3; D gene: TRBD1; CDR3 length: 13; CDR3 DNA: TGTGCCAGCAGCCATTATGGGGACAGCCAAGCTTTCTTT; CDR3 protein: CASSHYGDSQAFF
clone size: .; J gene: TRBJ2-1; V gene: TRBV9; D gene: .; CDR3 length: 15; CDR3 DNA: TGTGCCAGCAGCGTATTTGGCGCGGCCTACAATGAGCAGTTCTTC; CDR3 protein: CASSVFGAAYNEQFF
clone size: few; J gene: TRBJ2-2; V gene: TRBV6-7; D gene: TRBD2; CDR3 length: 17; CDR3 DNA: TGTGCCAGCAGTCTCCTCTTAAGCGGGGCATACACCGGGGAGCTGTTTTTT; CDR3 protein: CASSLLLSGAYTGELFF
clone size: many; J gene: TRBJ2-3; V gene: TRBV10-2; D gene: .; CDR3 length: 11; CDR3 DNA: TGCGCCAGACCCGACACAGATACGCAGTATTTT; CDR3 protein: CARPDTDTQYF
clone size: many; J gene: TRBJ2-1; V gene: TRBV9; D gene: .; CDR3 length: 13; CDR3 DNA: TGTGCCAGCAGCGTAGAAGGGCTCAATGAGCAGTTCTTC; CDR3 protein: CASSVEGLNEQFF
clone size: medium-sized; J gene: TRBJ2-7; V gene: TRBV6-2/TRBV6-3; D gene: .; CDR3 length: 12; CDR3 DNA: TGTGCCAGCATCGGGGGCGAATACGAGCAGTACTTC; CDR3 protein: CASIGGEYEQYF
clone size: many; J gene: TRBJ2-3; V gene: TRBV25-1; D gene: .; CDR3 length: 13; CDR3 DNA: TGTGCCAGCAGTGAAGGCTGGGCTAGTCTGCAGTATTTT; CDR3 protein: CASSEGWASLQYF
clone size: many; J gene: TRBJ1-5; V gene: TRBV6-5; D gene: .; CDR3 length: 13; CDR3 DNA: TGTGCCAGCAGTTCAGGACCCAGCGGGCCCCAGCATTTT; CDR3 protein: CASSSGPSGPQHF
clone size: many; J gene: TRBJ2-5; V gene: TRBV10-2; D gene: .; CDR3 length: 12; CDR3 DNA: TGCGCCAGCAGTCCCGGGCAAGAGACCCAGTACTTC; CDR3 protein: CASSPGQETQYF
clone size: many; J gene: TRBJ2-1; V gene: TRBV4-3; D gene: TRBD2; CDR3 length: 17; CDR3 DNA: TGCGCCAGCAGCCACCGAACCTCAGCGGGGGGCAACGGTGAGCAGTTCTTC; CDR3 protein: CASSHRTSAGGNGEQFF
clone size: .; J gene: TRBJ2-5; V gene: TRBV29-1; D gene: .; CDR3 length: 15; CDR3 DNA: TGCAGCGTCGAGTCAGCCAGGGACACTCAAGAGACCCAGTACTTC; CDR3 protein: CSVESARDTQETQYF
clone size: few; J gene: TRBJ1-2; V gene: TRBV19; D gene: TRBD1; CDR3 length: 14; CDR3 DNA: TGTGCCAGTAGTATGGGGACAGCAAACTATGGCTACACCTTC; CDR3 protein: CASSMGTANYGYTF